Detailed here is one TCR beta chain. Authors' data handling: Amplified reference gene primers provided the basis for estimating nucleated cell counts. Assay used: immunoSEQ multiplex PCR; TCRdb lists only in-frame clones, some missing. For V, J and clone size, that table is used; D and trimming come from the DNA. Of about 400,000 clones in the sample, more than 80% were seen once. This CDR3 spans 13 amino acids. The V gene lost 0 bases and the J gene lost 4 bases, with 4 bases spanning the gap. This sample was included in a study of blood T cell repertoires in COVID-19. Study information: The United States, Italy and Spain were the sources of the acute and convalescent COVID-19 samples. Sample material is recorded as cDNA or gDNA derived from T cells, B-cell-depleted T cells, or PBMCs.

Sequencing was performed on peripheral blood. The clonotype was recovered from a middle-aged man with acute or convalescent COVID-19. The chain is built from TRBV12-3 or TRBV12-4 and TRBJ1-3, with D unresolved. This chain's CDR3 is CASSLARGNTIYF. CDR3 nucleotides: TGTGCCAGCAGTTTAGCGCGGGGAAACACCATATATTTT.